This T cell receptor (beta chain) was retrieved from a study of technical replicates of blood from a handful of donors. Unmatched junction bases numbered 3, after V lost 0 bases and J lost 4 bases. Per germline, CDR1 MGHDK and CDR2 SYGVNS. The CDR3 contains 15 residues. This clone has only one observation. Only in-frame clones appear in the TCRdb table, and some are missing; sequencing was by immunoSEQ multiplex PCR. The sample has some 70,000 clones, roughly nine tenths seen once. Sequenced: PBMCs. This receptor was obtained from a human donor in good health. Some clones in this sample may be carry-over from other donors' samples. The rearrangement joins TRBV25-1 to TRBJ2-5, with 9 nucleotides matching TRBD1. As DNA, the CDR3 is TGTGCCAGCAGTGAATATACGGACAGGGGAGAGACCCAGTACTTC. It translates to CASSEYTDRGETQYF.